This T cell receptor beta chain was sequenced during a study of identifying expanded T cells in peripheral blood. Only in-frame clones appear in the TCRdb table, and some are missing; sequencing was by immunoSEQ multiplex PCR. The sample carries over 90,000 clones, approximately 88% recorded once. V shed 4 bases and J shed 3 bases, with 10 bases lying between them. Germline-derived CDR1 and CDR2 are SGHNT and YYREEE (reference sequence). CDR3 length equals 13 residues. This receptor was taken from a person aged 18 to 70 in good health. The sequenced material came from blood. V usage is TRBV5-4 and J usage is TRBJ1-2; D possibly corresponds to TRBD1 (6 bases). The CDR3 sequence: CASSPRTDYGYTF. In DNA, the CDR3 is TGTGCCAGCAGCCCTCGGACAGACTATGGCTACACCTTC.